This TCR beta chain came from a study of CD8+ T cells in alopecia areata. The V and J ends lost 5 bases and 3 bases, in that order; junction bases with no gene match: 19. This CDR3 region has 18 residues. Germline-derived CDR1 and CDR2 are SGHDT and YYEEEE. The treatment was: oral pan-JAK inhibitor, 5-10 mg twice daily. cDNA serving as the sequencing template came from extracted, reverse transcribed RNA. Data came from immunoSEQ multiplex PCR; TCRdb stores just in-frame clones and leaves some out. The sample lists approximately 210,000 clones, approximately 72% seen once, with 0.95% to 1.5% in the top ten.

This clonotype originated in a human donor with alopecia areata. The chain recombines TRBV5-6 with TRBJ1-1; the match to TRBD1 covers 7 bases. Material: CD4+ T cells sorted from blood, obtained around week 46, from a patient treated with tofacitinib. The CDR3 bases are TGTGCCAGCAGTCAATCGTTGACAGGGCTTAAAGGCCACACTGAAGCTTTCTTT. Its translation: CASSQSLTGLKGHTEAFF.